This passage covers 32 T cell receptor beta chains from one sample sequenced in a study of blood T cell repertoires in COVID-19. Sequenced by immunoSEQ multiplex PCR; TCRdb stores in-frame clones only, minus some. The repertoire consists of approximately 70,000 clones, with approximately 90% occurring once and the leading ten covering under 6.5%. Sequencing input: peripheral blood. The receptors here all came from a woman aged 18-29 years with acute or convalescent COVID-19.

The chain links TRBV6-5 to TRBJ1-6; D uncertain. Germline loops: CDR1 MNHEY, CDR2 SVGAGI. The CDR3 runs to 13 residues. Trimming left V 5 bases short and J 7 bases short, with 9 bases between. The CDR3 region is CASSPTTNSPLHF. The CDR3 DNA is TGTGCCAGCAGTCCTACTACGAATTCACCCCTCCACTTT.

CDR3: CASSDRDRENYGYTF. The CDR3 region has the DNA TGTGCCAGCAGCGACCGGGACAGGGAGAACTATGGCTACACCTTC. The J gene is TRBJ1-2, the V gene TRBV7-9, with TRBD1 identical over 9 bases. Trimming cost V 5 bases and J 2 bases; bases outside gene matches: 6. This CDR3 region has 15 residues. Germline values: CDR1 SEHNR, CDR2 FQNEAQ (reference sequence).

The DNA for the CDR3 is TGTGCCTGGAGTGTTGGCCGAGAGCAGTTCTTC. This gives the protein CAWSVGREQFF. The genes are TRBV30 and TRBJ2-1, with D unresolved. V lost 0 bases to trimming and J lost 10 bases, with 7 bases between them. Germline-derived CDR1 and CDR2 are GTSNPN and SVGIG (reference sequence). The CDR3 spans 11 residues. The entire variable domain, with the rest obtained from reference TRBV30 and TRBJ2-1, is as follows: SQTIHQWPATLVQPVGSPLSLECTVEGTSNPNLYWYRQAAGRGLQLLFYSVGIGQISSEVPQNLSASRPQDRQFILSSKKLLLSDSGFYLCAWSVGREQFFGPGTRLTVL.

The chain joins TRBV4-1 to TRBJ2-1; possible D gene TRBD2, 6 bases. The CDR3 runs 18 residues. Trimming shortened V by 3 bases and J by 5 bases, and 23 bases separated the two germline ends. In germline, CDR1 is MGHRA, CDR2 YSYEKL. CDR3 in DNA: TGCGCCAGCAGCCAGACAGTAATGTCGGGGAGGACCCACAATGAGCAGTTCTTC. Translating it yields CASSQTVMSGRTHNEQFF.

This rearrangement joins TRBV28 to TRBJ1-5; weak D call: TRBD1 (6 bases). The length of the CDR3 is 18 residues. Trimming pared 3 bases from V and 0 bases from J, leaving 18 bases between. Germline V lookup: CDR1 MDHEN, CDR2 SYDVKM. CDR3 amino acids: CASSFLWFEGDSNQPQHF. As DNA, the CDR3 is TGTGCCAGCAGTTTTTTATGGTTTGAGGGGGATAGCAATCAGCCCCAGCATTTT.

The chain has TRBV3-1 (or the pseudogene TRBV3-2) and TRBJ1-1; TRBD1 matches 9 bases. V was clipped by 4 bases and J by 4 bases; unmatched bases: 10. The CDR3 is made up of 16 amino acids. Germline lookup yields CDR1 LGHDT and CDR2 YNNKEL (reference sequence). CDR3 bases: TGTGCCAGCAGCCCTACCTCCGGGACAGGGACCACTGAAGCTTTCTTT. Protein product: CASSPTSGTGTTEAFF.

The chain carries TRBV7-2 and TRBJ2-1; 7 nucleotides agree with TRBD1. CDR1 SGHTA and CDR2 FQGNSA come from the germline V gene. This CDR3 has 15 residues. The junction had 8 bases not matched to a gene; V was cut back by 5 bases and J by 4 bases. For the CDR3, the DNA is TGTGCCAGCAGCCTACAGGGGTTTGGATACAATGAGCAGTTCTTC. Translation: CASSLQGFGYNEQFF.

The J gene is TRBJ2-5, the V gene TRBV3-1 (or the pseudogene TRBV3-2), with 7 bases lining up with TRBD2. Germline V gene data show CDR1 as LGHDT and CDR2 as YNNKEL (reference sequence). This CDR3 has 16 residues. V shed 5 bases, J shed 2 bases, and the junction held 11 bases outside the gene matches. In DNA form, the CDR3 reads TGTGCCAGCAGCACCGGCAGCGGGGCGACTCAAGAGACCCAGTACTTC. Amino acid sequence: CASSTGSGATQETQYF.

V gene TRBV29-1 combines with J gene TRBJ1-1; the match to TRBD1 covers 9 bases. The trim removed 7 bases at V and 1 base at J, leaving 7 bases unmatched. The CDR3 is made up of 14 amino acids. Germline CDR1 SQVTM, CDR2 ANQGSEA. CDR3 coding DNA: TGCAGCGCCAAATGGGGACAGGGGAACACTGAAGCTTTCTTT. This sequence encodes CSAKWGQGNTEAFF.

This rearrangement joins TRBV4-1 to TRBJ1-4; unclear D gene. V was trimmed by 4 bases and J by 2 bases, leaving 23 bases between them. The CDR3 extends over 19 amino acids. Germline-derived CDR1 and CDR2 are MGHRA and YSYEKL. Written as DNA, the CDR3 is TGCGCCAGCAGCCTAAGGGCCCTCGGGGTACCCGGGACTAATGAAAAACTGTTTTTT. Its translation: CASSLRALGVPGTNEKLFF.

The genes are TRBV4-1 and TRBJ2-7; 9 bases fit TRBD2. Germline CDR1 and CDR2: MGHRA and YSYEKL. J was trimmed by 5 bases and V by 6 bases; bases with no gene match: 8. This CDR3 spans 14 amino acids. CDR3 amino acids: CASRYGTSSNEQYF. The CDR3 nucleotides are TGCGCCAGCAGATACGGGACTAGCAGCAACGAGCAGTACTTC.

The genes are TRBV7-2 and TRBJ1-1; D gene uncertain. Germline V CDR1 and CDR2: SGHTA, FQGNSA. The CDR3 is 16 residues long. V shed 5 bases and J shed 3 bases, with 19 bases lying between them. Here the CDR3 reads CASSPTPFGGDTEAFF. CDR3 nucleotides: TGTGCCAGCAGCCCAACACCCTTCGGAGGAGACACTGAAGCTTTCTTT.

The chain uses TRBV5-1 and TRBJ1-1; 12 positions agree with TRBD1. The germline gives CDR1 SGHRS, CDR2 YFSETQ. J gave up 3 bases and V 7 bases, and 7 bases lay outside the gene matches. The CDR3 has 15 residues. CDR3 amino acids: CASHPGQGAYTEAFF. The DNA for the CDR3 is TGCGCCAGCCATCCGGGACAGGGGGCGTACACTGAAGCTTTCTTT.

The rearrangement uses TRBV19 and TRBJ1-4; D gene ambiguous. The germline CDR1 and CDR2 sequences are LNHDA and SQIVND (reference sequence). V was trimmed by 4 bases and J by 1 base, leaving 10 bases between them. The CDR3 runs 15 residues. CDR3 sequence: CASSSRGVTNEKLFF. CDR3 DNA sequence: TGTGCCAGTAGTAGTCGGGGTGTAACTAATGAAAAACTGTTTTTT.

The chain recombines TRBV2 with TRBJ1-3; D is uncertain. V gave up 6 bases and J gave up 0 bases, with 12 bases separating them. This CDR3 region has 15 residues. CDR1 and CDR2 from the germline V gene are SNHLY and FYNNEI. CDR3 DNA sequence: TGTGCCAGCAGCCCCTCAGTGAACTCTGGAAACACCATATATTTT. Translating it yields CASSPSVNSGNTIYF.

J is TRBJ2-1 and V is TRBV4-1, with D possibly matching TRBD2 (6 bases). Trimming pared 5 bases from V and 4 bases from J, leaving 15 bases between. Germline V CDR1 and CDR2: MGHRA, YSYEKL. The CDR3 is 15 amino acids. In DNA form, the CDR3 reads TGCGCCAGCAGCTATAGCGGACTACAGTACAATGAGCAGTTCTTC. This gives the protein CASSYSGLQYNEQFF.

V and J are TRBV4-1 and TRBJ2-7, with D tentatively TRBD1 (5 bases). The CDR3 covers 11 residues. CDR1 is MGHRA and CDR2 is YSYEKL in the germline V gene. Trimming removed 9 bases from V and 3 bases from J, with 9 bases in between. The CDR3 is CARCRVYEQYF. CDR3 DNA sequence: TGCGCCAGGTGCAGGGTCTACGAGCAGTACTTC.

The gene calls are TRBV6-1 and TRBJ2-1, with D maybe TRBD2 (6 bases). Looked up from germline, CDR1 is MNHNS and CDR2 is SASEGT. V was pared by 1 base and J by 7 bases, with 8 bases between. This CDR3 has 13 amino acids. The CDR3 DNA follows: TGTGCCAGCAGTGAAGGGGGGGTTAATGAGCAGTTCTTC. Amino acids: CASSEGGVNEQFF.

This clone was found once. CDR3 bases: TGCAGTGCTAGTGTAGGGACATTCTCCTACAATGAGCAGTTCTTC. Protein: CSASVGTFSYNEQFF. J is TRBJ2-1 and V is TRBV20-1; D might be TRBD1 (6 bases). The CDR3 runs 15 residues. Germline assignment: CDR1 DFQATT and CDR2 SNEGSKA (reference sequence). V was shortened by 3 bases and J by 0 bases, with 12 bases between the two germline ends.

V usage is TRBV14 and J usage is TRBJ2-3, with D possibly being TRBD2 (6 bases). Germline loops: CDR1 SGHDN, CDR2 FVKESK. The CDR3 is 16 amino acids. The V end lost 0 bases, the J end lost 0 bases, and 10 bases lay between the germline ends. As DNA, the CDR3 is TGTGCCAGCAGCCAAGATAGCGGCACCAGCACAGATACGCAGTATTTT. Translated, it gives CASSQDSGTSTDTQYF.

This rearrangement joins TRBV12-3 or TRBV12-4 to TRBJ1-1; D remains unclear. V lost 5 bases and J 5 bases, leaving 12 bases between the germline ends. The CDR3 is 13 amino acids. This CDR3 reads CASSPLGGTEAFF. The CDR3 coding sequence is TGTGCCAGCAGTCCCCTGGGAGGAACTGAAGCTTTCTTT.

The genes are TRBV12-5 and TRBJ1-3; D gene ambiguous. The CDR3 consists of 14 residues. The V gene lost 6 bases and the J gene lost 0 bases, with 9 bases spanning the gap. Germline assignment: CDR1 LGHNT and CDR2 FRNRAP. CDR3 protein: CASGKGSSGNTIYF. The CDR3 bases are TGTGCTAGTGGCAAAGGGAGCTCTGGAAACACCATATATTTT.

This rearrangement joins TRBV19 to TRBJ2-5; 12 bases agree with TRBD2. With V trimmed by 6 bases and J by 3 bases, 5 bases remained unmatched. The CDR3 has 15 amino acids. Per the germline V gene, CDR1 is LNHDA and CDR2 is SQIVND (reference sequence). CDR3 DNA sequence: TGTGCCAGTAGCCGGACTAGCGGGGATAAAGAGACCCAGTACTTC. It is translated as CASSRTSGDKETQYF. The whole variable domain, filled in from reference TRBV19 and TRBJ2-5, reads DGGITQSPKYLFRKEGQNVTLSCEQNLNHDAMYWYRQDPGQGLRLIYYSQIVNDFQKGDIAEGYSVSREKKESFPLTVTSAQKNPTAFYLCASSRTSGDKETQYFGPGTRLLVL.

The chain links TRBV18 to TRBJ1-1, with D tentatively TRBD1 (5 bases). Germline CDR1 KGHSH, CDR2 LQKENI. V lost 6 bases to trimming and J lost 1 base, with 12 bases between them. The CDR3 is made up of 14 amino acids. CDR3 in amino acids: CASSLVGANTEAFF. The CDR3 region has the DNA TGTGCCAGCTCTCTGGTTGGGGCGAACACTGAAGCTTTCTTT.

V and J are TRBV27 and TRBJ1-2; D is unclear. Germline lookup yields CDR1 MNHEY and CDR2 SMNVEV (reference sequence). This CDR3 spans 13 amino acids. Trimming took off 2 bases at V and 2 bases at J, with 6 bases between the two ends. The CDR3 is CASSLGPNYGYTF. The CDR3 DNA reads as TGTGCCAGCAGTTTAGGGCCGAACTATGGCTACACCTTC.

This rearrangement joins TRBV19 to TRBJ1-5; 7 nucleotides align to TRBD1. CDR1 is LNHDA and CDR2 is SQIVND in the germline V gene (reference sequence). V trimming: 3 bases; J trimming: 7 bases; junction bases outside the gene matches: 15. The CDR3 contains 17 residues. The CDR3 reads CASSISFGTVAGQPQHF. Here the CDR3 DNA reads TGTGCCAGTAGTATCAGCTTCGGGACAGTGGCGGGGCAGCCCCAGCATTTT.

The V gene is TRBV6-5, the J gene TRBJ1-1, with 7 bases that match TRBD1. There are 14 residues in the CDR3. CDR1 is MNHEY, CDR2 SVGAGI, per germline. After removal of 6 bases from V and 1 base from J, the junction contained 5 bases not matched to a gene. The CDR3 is CASRRDSGNTEAFF. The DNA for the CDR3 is TGTGCCAGCAGGCGGGACAGCGGGAACACTGAAGCTTTCTTT.

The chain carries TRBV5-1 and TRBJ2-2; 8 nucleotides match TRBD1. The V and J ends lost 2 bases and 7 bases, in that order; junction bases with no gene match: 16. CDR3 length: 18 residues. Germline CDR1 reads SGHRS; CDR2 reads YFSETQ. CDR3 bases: TGCGCCAGCAGCTTCAGAGACAGGGGCCCATCAACCATCGGGGAGCTGTTTTTT. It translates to CASSFRDRGPSTIGELFF.

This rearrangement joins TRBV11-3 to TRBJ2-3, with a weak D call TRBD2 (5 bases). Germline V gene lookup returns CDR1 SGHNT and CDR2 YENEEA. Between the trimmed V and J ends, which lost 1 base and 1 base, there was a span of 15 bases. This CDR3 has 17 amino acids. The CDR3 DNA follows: TGTGCCAGCAGCTTAGGCCTCTCCGCGGAGGGCACAGATACGCAGTATTTT. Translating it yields CASSLGLSAEGTDTQYF.

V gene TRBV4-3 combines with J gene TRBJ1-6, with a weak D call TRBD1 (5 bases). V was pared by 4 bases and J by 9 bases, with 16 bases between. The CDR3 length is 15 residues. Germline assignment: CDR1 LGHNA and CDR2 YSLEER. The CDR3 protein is CASSRGRGGSSPLHF. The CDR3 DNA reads TGCGCCAGCAGCCGTGGAAGGGGAGGGAGTTCACCCCTCCACTTT.

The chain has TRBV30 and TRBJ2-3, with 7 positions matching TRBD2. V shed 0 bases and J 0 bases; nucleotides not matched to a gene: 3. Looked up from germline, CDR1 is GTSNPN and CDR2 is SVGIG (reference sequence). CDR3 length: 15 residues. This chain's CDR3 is CAWSVRRESTDTQYF. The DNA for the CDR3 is TGTGCCTGGAGTGTGAGGCGGGAGAGCACAGATACGCAGTATTTT.

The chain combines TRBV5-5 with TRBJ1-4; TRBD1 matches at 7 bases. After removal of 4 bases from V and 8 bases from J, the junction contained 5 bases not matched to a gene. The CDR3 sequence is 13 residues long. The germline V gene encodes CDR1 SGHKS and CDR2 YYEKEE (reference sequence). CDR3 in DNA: TGTGCCAGCAGCCTCCTGGACAGGGAAAAACTGTTTTTT. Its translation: CASSLLDREKLFF.